This TCR beta chain was recovered during a study of Ad26.COV2.S vaccination and SARS-CoV-2 variants. Clones were read by immunoSEQ multiplex PCR, and TCRdb kept only the in-frame ones, dropping some. The profile covers 350,000 to 450,000 clones, with about 92% appearing a single time and 3.5% to 4.5% taken by the ten largest. Per germline, CDR1 SGHRS and CDR2 YFSETQ. Losses at the gene ends were 2 bases for V and 2 bases for J; bases not matched to a gene: 3. The CDR3 is made up of 14 amino acids. This clone appeared a single time. The rearrangement uses TRBV5-1 and TRBJ2-5; 7 nucleotides line up with TRBD2. The sample here was peripheral blood, taken after recovery from COVID-19. The TCR sequence derives from a human donor who had recovered from COVID-19. The CDR3 sequence is CASSFAGEQETQYF. DNA for the CDR3: TGCGCCAGCAGCTTTGCGGGAGAACAAGAGACCCAGTACTTC.